The present entry profiles one T cell receptor (beta chain) with its context. It has no known antigen specificity. No much larger clone is present one base from it, and per-base qualities are unavailable. Clipping removes 3 bases from V and 5 bases from J, with 5 as the unmatched junction base count. Including cysteine and phenylalanine, the CDR3 has 14 amino acids. Only the CDR3 region is kept as DNA, spanning 42 bases read in frame from base 1. The germline V gene gives CDR1 as MNHNS and CDR2 as SASEGT. To estimate absolute template abundance from read counts, synthetic TCR analog templates were spiked into each PCR. The immunoSEQ assay used bias-controlled V and J gene primers to amplify TCRbeta CDR3 regions from genomic DNA. Sequencing of rearranged TCRbeta segments was performed at approximately 20X coverage. As for the original processing: Clustering was used to correct sequencing errors, and CDR3s were annotated against IMGT to assign V, D and J genes. Out-of-frame and stop-codon sequences were excluded, and only productive TCRbeta rearrangements were used in downstream analyses. Clonality was computed as one minus Shannon entropy normalized by the log of the number of unique productive sequences. Clones differing between time points or between blood and tumor were identified by Fisher's exact test with Benjamini-Hochberg correction at adjusted p below 0.01. TCRdb provides this immuneACCESS table in a form limited to in-frame rearrangements. Some clones are lacking; in checked studies, under half of them reflect an unresolved V gene, and why the rest are absent is not known. The V and J calls and the clone size are those of that table, but D and trimming were determined from the DNA. This sample comprises about 84,000 clones, around 80% of them detected only once. The leading ten clones occupy more than 9% of the sample.

A total of about 31 patients with locally advanced or metastatic urothelial carcinoma, treated at Memorial Sloan Kettering on a trial protocol, made up the cohort. Peripheral blood mononuclear cells were collected pretreatment and during treatment, with between 1 and 8 total time points obtained per patient. The Qiagen DNeasy Blood extraction kit was used to purify genomic DNA from total PBMCs and from tumor samples. PBMCs were collected pretreatment and during treatment, and were isolated and stored as previously described. The sample comes from a study of PD-L1 blockade in urothelial cancer (dated by TCRdb to 2015 to 2018). In terms of the full investigation: Therapy was started at some point between 2014 and 2016 for all patients, and atezolizumab 1,200 mg was administered intravenously every 3 weeks. Durable clinical benefit was achieved by nine patients but not by the remaining 20. Blood samples were analyzed at two time points: 3 weeks after treatment start (second dose) and 6 weeks after treatment start. Patients had an ECOG performance status of 0 or 1 and had received between 0 and 3 prior chemotherapy regimens. Pretreatment tumor samples, along with matched peripheral blood serially collected before and after atezolizumab treatment, were subjected to TCR sequencing. Durable clinical benefit was defined as progression-free survival longer than 6 months, and TCR features were also tested against progression-free and overall survival. The study was an exploratory multi-omic analysis of somatic, immune and clinical correlates of response to PD-L1 blockade with atezolizumab in urothelial cancer. About 85% of the roughly 29 patients were males with bladder-origin urothelial cancer, and about 60% of the roughly 29 reported a prior smoking history. Over 28 patients had pretreatment blood TCR-seq, about 25 had at least one posttreatment blood collection, and about 25 had tumor TCR-seq. Whole exome sequencing and RNA sequencing of pretreatment tumors were performed alongside TCR sequencing in the same patients. Blood samples gave a median of about 130,000 T cells and 82,636 unique TCRs, with a median clonality of approximately 0.08. What the study reported, not specific to this receptor: Greater expansion of tumor-associated TCR clones in peripheral blood 3 weeks after the start of treatment was observed in patients with durable benefit (n ≈ 22, p = 0.022). Because of the small sample size (n = 29) and the many exploratory analyses performed, the results are intended to be regarded as hypothesis-generating. Improved progression-free and overall survival was associated with having pretreatment peripheral blood TCR clonality below the median.

The rearrangement joined TRBV6-1 to TRBJ1-2; a stretch of 8 junction bases matches TRBD1. Sequences were derived from PBMCs, sampled around atezolizumab (anti-PD-L1) treatment. This sequence originates from a man aged 65-85 years with urothelial cancer. The CDR3 protein is CASSDRTGTYGYTF. The DNA sequence is given as TGTGCCAGCAGTGATAGGACAGGGACTTATGGCTACACCTTC.